The 26 T cell receptor beta chains given below trace back to one sample, sequenced in a study of blood T cell repertoires in COVID-19. Clones were sequenced by immunoSEQ multiplex PCR, and TCRdb holds only the in-frame ones, with some missing. Of about 73,000 clones listed, roughly 88% are singletons. Sequences were obtained from peripheral blood. These receptors were taken from a man older than 75 with active or convalescent COVID-19.

This chain joins TRBV2 and TRBJ2-2, with D maybe TRBD2 (5 bases). V lost 8 bases to trimming and J lost 4 bases, with 17 bases between them. The CDR3 is 15 residues long. Germline values: CDR1 SNHLY, CDR2 FYNNEI. The CDR3 sequence is CASREGYAGTGELFF. CDR3 in DNA: TGTGCCAGCCGCGAGGGCTACGCTGGCACCGGGGAGCTGTTTTTT.

The chain recombines TRBV27 with TRBJ1-4; 7 bases match TRBD1. CDR1 is MNHEY and CDR2 is SMNVEV in the germline V gene (reference sequence). Trimming removed 7 bases from V and 0 bases from J; junction bases left unmatched: 14. This CDR3 is 18 amino acids long. The CDR3 region is CASTIFDRAGATNEKLFF. The DNA for the CDR3 is TGTGCCAGCACCATTTTCGACAGGGCGGGTGCAACTAATGAAAAACTGTTTTTT.

This clone has only one observation. This chain links TRBV2 with TRBJ2-3; tentatively, D is TRBD2 (8 bases). The CDR3 contains 15 residues. V lost 4 bases and J lost 4, with 15 bases in between. Germline V lookup: CDR1 SNHLY, CDR2 FYNNEI. CDR3 sequence reads: CASSAGGGTADTQYF. Here the CDR3 DNA reads TGTGCCAGCAGTGCAGGCGGGGGGACAGCAGATACGCAGTATTTT.

This clone was seen a few times. The rearrangement joins TRBV12-3 or TRBV12-4 to TRBJ2-7; D call uncertain. This CDR3 is 11 amino acids long. V was pared by 6 bases and J by 5 bases, with 8 bases between. The CDR3 region is CASRYRDEQYF. The CDR3 DNA reads as TGTGCCAGCAGATATCGGGACGAGCAGTACTTC.

A single count supports this clone. One end of the junction fails to match germline, which may point to a read error. The chain employs TRBV7-2 and TRBJ2-1, with 7 bases identical to TRBD2. Germline CDR1 reads SGHTA; CDR2 reads FQGNSA. The CDR3 has 16 residues. CDR3 bases: TGTGCCAGCAGCCTAGCGGCGGGACCAACCTACAATGAGCAGTTCTTC. This translates into CASSLAAGPTYNEQFF. The whole variable domain, filled in from reference TRBV7-2 and TRBJ2-1, reads GAGVSQSPSNKVTEKGKDVELRCDPISGHTALYWYRQSLGQGLEFLIYFQGNSAPDKSGLPSDRFSAERTGGSVSTLTIQRTQQEDSAVYLCASSLAAGPTYNEQFFGPGTRLTVL.

V is TRBV12-5 and J is TRBJ1-5, with TRBD1 as a possible D gene (6 bases). The CDR3 loop spans 15 amino acids. Trimming removed 0 bases from V and 3 bases from J, with 9 bases in between. CDR1 and CDR2 (germline): LGHNT, FRNRAP. The CDR3 region has the DNA TGTGCTAGTGGTTTGGTAAACAGGGCCAATCAGCCCCAGCATTTT. Translated, it gives CASGLVNRANQPQHF.

V usage is TRBV18 and J usage is TRBJ2-3, with 11 positions matching TRBD2. With 0 bases clipped from V and 2 bases from J, the junction kept 7 bases outside the gene matches. This CDR3 is 18 amino acids long. From germline, CDR1 is KGHSH and CDR2 LQKENI. The CDR3 protein is CASSPPGKGLAATDTQYF. The CDR3 coding sequence is TGTGCCAGCTCACCACCGGGGAAGGGACTAGCGGCCACAGATACGCAGTATTTT.

This chain uses TRBV29-1 with TRBJ2-7, with 9 bases identical to TRBD1. Germline-derived CDR1 and CDR2 are SQVTM and ANQGSEA. The CDR3 runs to 12 residues. Unmatched junction bases numbered 6, after V lost 7 bases and J lost 5 bases. The CDR3 is CSGGTGINEQYF. Here the CDR3 DNA reads TGCAGCGGGGGGACAGGGATCAACGAGCAGTACTTC.

This sequence joins TRBV7-2 and TRBJ2-5, with 8 bases aligning to TRBD2. Germline lookup yields CDR1 SGHTA and CDR2 FQGNSA. The CDR3 contains 16 residues. The trim removed 4 bases at V and 5 bases at J, leaving 12 bases unmatched. CDR3 loop: CASSSTATGGLETQYF. The CDR3 nucleotides are TGTGCCAGCAGCTCCACTGCAACGGGGGGGCTGGAGACCCAGTACTTC.

About this clone: The sample has other DNA sequences that encode this CDR3 too. This sequence joins TRBV10-1 and TRBJ2-7, with D possibly TRBD1 on 6 matching bases. The CDR3 consists of 15 residues. V was trimmed by 2 bases and J by 6 bases, leaving 17 bases between them. The germline gives CDR1 WNHNN, CDR2 SYGVQD (reference sequence). CDR3 in amino acids: CASSESGQGKGEQYF. DNA for the CDR3: TGCGCCAGCAGTGAGAGCGGCCAGGGGAAGGGCGAGCAGTACTTC.

V usage is TRBV9 and J usage is TRBJ2-7; the D gene is possibly TRBD2 (6 bases). Germline V gene lookup returns CDR1 SGDLS and CDR2 YYNGEE. There are 14 residues in the CDR3. V lost 0 bases to trimming and J lost 4 bases, with 11 bases between them. CDR3 amino acids: CASSVEPGEYEQYF. In DNA form, the CDR3 reads TGTGCCAGCAGCGTAGAGCCGGGAGAGTACGAGCAGTACTTC.

V is TRBV18 and J is TRBJ2-5; 7 nucleotides agree with TRBD1. J was trimmed by 2 bases and V by 5 bases; bases with no gene match: 2. Germline V lookup: CDR1 KGHSH, CDR2 LQKENI. CDR3 length equals 13 residues. CDR3 sequence reads: CASSRTGQETQYF. In DNA, the CDR3 is TGTGCCAGCTCAAGGACAGGACAAGAGACCCAGTACTTC. Complete variable domain (other parts from reference TRBV18 and TRBJ2-5): NAGVMQNPRHLVRRRGQEARLRCSPMKGHSHVYWYRQLPEEGLKFMVYLQKENIIDESGMPKERFSAEFPKEGPSILRIQQVVRGDSAAYFCASSRTGQETQYFGPGTRLLVL.

This chain connects TRBV15 to TRBJ2-5; D is possibly TRBD1 (5 bases). CDR3 length: 15 residues. The V gene's germline CDR1 is LNHNV and CDR2 YYDKDF (reference sequence). Trimming stripped 0 bases from V and 2 bases from J, with 10 bases between. The CDR3 loop reads CATSRDTGEQETQYF. The CDR3 coding sequence is TGTGCCACCAGCAGAGACACAGGAGAACAAGAGACCCAGTACTTC.

The chain recombines TRBV5-6 with TRBJ2-7; TRBD2 might be the D (5 bases). Germline CDR1 is SGHDT and CDR2 is YYEEEE. The V end lost 0 bases, the J end lost 7 bases, and 20 bases lay between the germline ends. The CDR3 has 16 residues. The CDR3 sequence: CASSLGAVDGRGEQYF. In nucleotides, the CDR3 is TGTGCCAGCAGCTTGGGTGCAGTTGACGGACGAGGGGAGCAGTACTTC.

The chain recombines TRBV5-1 with TRBJ1-4; no definite D call. Per germline, CDR1 SGHRS and CDR2 YFSETQ. The CDR3 is 15 amino acids. V lost 0 bases and J 3 bases, leaving 9 bases between the germline ends. The DNA of the CDR3 is TGCGCCAGCAGCTTGGATGGTCAGGCTAATGAAAAACTGTTTTTT. Its protein is CASSLDGQANEKLFF.

V gene TRBV9 combines with J gene TRBJ2-2; D is unresolved. The germline gives CDR1 SGDLS, CDR2 YYNGEE. V lost 0 bases and J 2 bases, leaving 14 bases between the germline ends. The CDR3 is made up of 17 amino acids. DNA of the CDR3: TGTGCCAGCAGCGTAGGAGTCGCGTTAACCAACACCGGGGAGCTGTTTTTT. Its protein is CASSVGVALTNTGELFF.

V is TRBV19 and J is TRBJ1-2; 8 bases are a match to TRBD1. Germline V gene sequence: CDR1 LNHDA, CDR2 SQIVND (reference sequence). The CDR3 has 14 amino acids. V trimming: 5 bases; J trimming: 5 bases; junction bases outside the gene matches: 7. The CDR3 reads CASSPPGGRYGYTF. The CDR3, as DNA: TGTGCCAGTAGTCCCCCAGGGGGCAGATATGGCTACACCTTC.

The CDR3 nucleotides read TGCGCCAGCAGCACCCCGGGACTAGCTCGCCAAGAGACCCAGTACTTC. Protein sequence: CASSTPGLARQETQYF. The rearrangement links TRBV4-1 to TRBJ2-5, with TRBD2 identical over 9 bases. CDR3 length equals 16 residues. Germline V gene sequence: CDR1 MGHRA, CDR2 YSYEKL. The J segment lost 1 base and the V segment lost 5 bases, leaving 8 bases of the junction unmatched.

The rearrangement uses TRBV7-9 and TRBJ2-5; 11 bases match TRBD1. CDR1 and CDR2 (germline): SEHNR, FQNEAQ (reference sequence). The junction had 6 bases not matched to a gene; V was cut back by 10 bases and J by 5 bases. This CDR3 has 13 residues. This CDR3 reads CATGQGGSETQYF. The CDR3 DNA is TGTGCCACGGGACAGGGGGGTTCGGAGACCCAGTACTTC.

This chain links TRBV28 with TRBJ2-1, with 8 bases aligning to TRBD1. Germline V gene sequence: CDR1 MDHEN, CDR2 SYDVKM. V lost 6 bases, J lost 15 bases, and 7 bases stayed unmatched. CDR3 length: 11 residues. CDR3 DNA sequence: TGTGCCAGCAGAAAGGGACAGGCCGCGTTCTTC. This gives the protein CASRKGQAAFF.

The chain uses TRBV18 and TRBJ2-1, with 11 bases fitting TRBD2. This CDR3 is built from 18 residues. The germline CDR1 and CDR2 sequences are KGHSH and LQKENI. V shed 4 bases, J shed 6 bases, and the junction held 14 bases outside the gene matches. The CDR3 region is CASSQSSGRPRAVNEQFF. In nucleotides, the CDR3 is TGTGCCAGCTCACAGTCTAGCGGGAGGCCTCGTGCGGTCAATGAGCAGTTCTTC.

This clone was recorded only once. The chain couples TRBV27 to TRBJ1-1, with D unresolved. The V end lost 2 bases, the J end lost 1 base, and 5 bases lay between the germline ends. Germline assignment: CDR1 MNHEY and CDR2 SMNVEV (reference sequence). This CDR3 contains 13 residues. The CDR3 sequence: CASSLEPNTEAFF. The CDR3 DNA reads as TGTGCCAGCAGTTTAGAGCCGAACACTGAAGCTTTCTTT.

The rearrangement joins TRBV21-1 to TRBJ2-7; TRBD2 was called by the table and not checked on the DNA. TRBV21-1 is listed as a pseudogene. The CDR3 sequence is 14 residues long. CDR3 DNA: TGTGCCAGTCCCAAGGGAGGGAAAACTTACGAGCAGTACTTC. Its protein product is CASPKGGKTYEQYF.

This chain links TRBV30 with TRBJ1-6; unclear D gene. The CDR3 totals 13 residues. Trimming left V 0 bases short and J 10 bases short, with 10 bases between. Germline loops: CDR1 GTSNPN, CDR2 SVGIG (reference sequence). For the CDR3, the DNA is TGTGCCTGGAGTGTGACTCTTCGATCACCCCTCCACTTT. It specifies CAWSVTLRSPLHF. Filled out from reference TRBV30 and TRBJ1-6, the complete variable domain reads SQTIHQWPATLVQPVGSPLSLECTVEGTSNPNLYWYRQAAGRGLQLLFYSVGIGQISSEVPQNLSASRPQDRQFILSSKKLLLSDSGFYLCAWSVTLRSPLHFGNGTRLTVT.

This clone was picked up one time. The chain carries TRBV4-1 and TRBJ1-1; 9 bases are a match to TRBD1. This CDR3 region has 15 residues. The V segment lost 4 bases and the J segment 5 bases; nucleotides outside the gene matches: 8. Germline V gene data show CDR1 as MGHRA and CDR2 as YSYEKL. The CDR3 loop is CASSPWTGVSTEAFF. CDR3 DNA: TGCGCCAGCAGCCCCTGGACAGGGGTGAGTACTGAAGCTTTCTTT.

The V call is TRBV6-2 or TRBV6-3, the J call TRBJ1-1; tentative D call: TRBD1 (6 bases). The CDR3 contains 14 residues. Germline V gene data show CDR1 as MNHEY and CDR2 as SVGEGT. V was cut by 4 bases and J by 2 bases, with 11 bases left in between. CDR3 loop: CASSSTGRNTEAFF. The CDR3 DNA is TGTGCCAGCAGTTCGACAGGACGAAACACTGAAGCTTTCTTT.